Presented here are 9 T cell receptor beta chains from one specimen sequenced in a study of OX40 agonist ivuxolimab in advanced cancers. Libraries were prepared by immunoSEQ multiplex PCR; TCRdb keeps only in-frame clonotypes and omits some of them. Of around 37,000 clones listed, about 82% are singletons. The material sequenced was CD4+ or CD8+ T cells sorted from blood, taken in a trial of the OX40 agonist ivuxolimab. The receptors derive from an adult with an advanced solid tumor such as melanoma, head and neck, liver or kidney cancer.

This sequence joins TRBV6-6 and TRBJ1-2; 7 bases agree with TRBD1. CDR3 size: 14 residues. With 4 bases clipped from V and 8 bases from J, the junction kept 10 bases outside the gene matches. Germline loops: CDR1 MNHNY, CDR2 SVGAGI (reference sequence). CDR3 in DNA: TGTGCCAGCAGTTCGCACTCCGACAGGGCGGGCTACACCTTC. It encodes CASSSHSDRAGYTF.

The chain joins TRBV7-9 to TRBJ2-7, with 10 bases matching TRBD1. The trim removed 3 bases at V and 5 bases at J, leaving 1 base unmatched. This CDR3 is built from 13 residues. The germline CDR1 and CDR2 sequences are SEHNR and FQNEAQ (reference sequence). The CDR3, as DNA: TGTGCCAGCAGCTTGGACAGGGGGAACGAGCAGTACTTC. Translated: CASSLDRGNEQYF.

This chain links TRBV15 with TRBJ1-2; D gene unclear. The CDR3 has 13 amino acids. Germline-derived CDR1 and CDR2 are LNHNV and YYDKDF (reference sequence). V was pared by 5 bases and J by 6 bases, with 13 bases between. The CDR3 coding sequence is TGTGCCACCAGCCCCCGTCGGCCCAATGGCTACACCTTC. As protein: CATSPRRPNGYTF.

The CDR3 DNA sequence: TGTGCCAGCGGGGACAGTCGCACAGATACGCAGTATTTT. It encodes CASGDSRTDTQYF. V gene TRBV9 combines with J gene TRBJ2-3, with 7 bases lining up with TRBD1. Per the germline V gene, CDR1 is SGDLS and CDR2 is YYNGEE. The V segment lost 7 bases and the J segment 1 base; nucleotides outside the gene matches: 3. The CDR3 is 13 residues long.

A single count supports this clone. The V and J genes are TRBV27 and TRBJ1-2, with 8 bases identical to TRBD1. Germline lookup yields CDR1 MNHEY and CDR2 SMNVEV (reference sequence). This CDR3 region has 14 residues. J lost 2 bases, V lost 5 bases, and 4 bases had no gene match. CDR3 sequence: CASSSNRGNYGYTF. CDR3 nucleotides: TGTGCCAGCAGTAGTAACAGGGGGAACTATGGCTACACCTTC.

J is TRBJ2-5 and V is TRBV7-9; 7 nucleotides line up with TRBD1. V lost 4 bases, J lost 4 bases, and 3 bases stayed unmatched. The CDR3 spans 13 residues. Germline V gene sequence: CDR1 SEHNR, CDR2 FQNEAQ (reference sequence). The CDR3 is CASSSTGSETQYF. In DNA form, the CDR3 reads TGTGCCAGCAGCTCGACAGGGTCAGAGACCCAGTACTTC.

The sample holds one count of this clone. The chain is built from TRBV18 and TRBJ2-5; D is tentatively TRBD1 or TRBD2 (5 bases each). This CDR3 has 14 amino acids. V gave up 2 bases and J gave up 1 base, with 8 bases separating them. Looked up from germline, CDR1 is KGHSH and CDR2 is LQKENI. The CDR3 here is CASSPGGIQETQYF. CDR3 DNA: TGTGCCAGCTCACCAGGGGGAATCCAAGAGACCCAGTACTTC.

The chain employs TRBV28 and TRBJ2-4; D perhaps matches TRBD1 (6 bases). Germline V gene sequence: CDR1 MDHEN, CDR2 SYDVKM. The length of the CDR3 is 15 residues. Trimming took 5 bases from V and 7 from J, leaving 18 bases between them. CDR3: CASSTPVGALNIQYF. In DNA form, the CDR3 reads TGTGCCAGCAGTACCCCCGTGGGGGCGTTGAACATTCAGTACTTC.

The J gene is TRBJ1-1, the V gene TRBV19; D might be TRBD1 (6 bases). With 8 bases removed from V and 7 bases from J, the gap between germline ends came to 14 bases. Per germline, CDR1 LNHDA and CDR2 SQIVND (reference sequence). The CDR3 totals 12 residues. The CDR3: CASGGTSGEAFF. The DNA for the CDR3 is TGTGCCAGTGGTGGGACATCTGGTGAAGCTTTCTTT.